This T cell receptor beta chain was documented in a study of shared clonotypes between healthy human individuals. Overall study results and limits: The study sampled only blood, and tissue repertoires likely differ. Clonotypes shared by all four donors outscored non-shared clonotypes in generation probability.

With regard to this clone: Its antigen is still unknown.

Produced via immunoSEQ multiplex PCR; TCRdb's table is partial and in-frame only. The table lists some 630,000 clones, around 72% of them singletons. The V end was cut by 7 bases, the J end by 4 bases, with 8 bases between. This CDR3 region has 12 residues. CDR1 MNHNS and CDR2 SASEGT come from the germline V gene. The sample comprised memory CD4+ T cells sorted from blood. Subset here: CD45RA-negative fraction. The TCR sequence derives from a woman younger than 45 in good health. The chain has TRBV6-1 and TRBJ2-1, with D perhaps matching TRBD2 (6 bases). The CDR3 bases are TGTGCCAGCAAGGCGGGATACAATGAGCAGTTCTTC. Protein: CASKAGYNEQFF.